This TCR beta chain was sequenced during a study of regulatory T cells in long-lasting Graves disease. Time point defined: newly diagnosed GD, antithyroid drugs for less than 3 months. After RNA was extracted from PBMCs, the TCR library was made from it. The TCR beta library used iRepertoire HTBI primers with Arm-PCR amplification of CDR3. One entry per CDR3 protein, called by TCRdb with MiXCR from the multiplex PCR reads. The sample shows approximately 400,000 distinct CDR3 sequences, about 15% of them seen only once. CDR1 is LNHDA and CDR2 is SQIVND in the germline V gene (reference sequence). V was shortened by 4 bases and J by 9 bases, with 13 bases between the two germline ends. This CDR3 contains 13 residues. The same specimen was also included in a second study, on T cells in Graves' hyperthyroidism and ophthalmopathy.

This receptor was obtained from a woman in her 30s with Graves disease. The rearrangement links TRBV19 to TRBJ2-1; tentatively, D is TRBD2 (6 bases). The input for sequencing was peripheral blood mononuclear cells (PBMCs), taken at new diagnosis, from a patient treated with antithyroid drugs. The CDR3 DNA reads TGTGCCAGTAGTACCCGCGGGGCAGTTGAGCAGTTCTTC. This codes for CASSTRGAVEQFF. Using reference TRBV19 and TRBJ2-1 for the parts outside the CDR3, the full variable domain is DGGITQSPKYLFRKEGQNVTLSCEQNLNHDAMYWYRQDPGQGLRLIYYSQIVNDFQKGDIAEGYSVSREKKESFPLTVTSAQKNPTAFYLCASSTRGAVEQFFGPGTRLTVL.